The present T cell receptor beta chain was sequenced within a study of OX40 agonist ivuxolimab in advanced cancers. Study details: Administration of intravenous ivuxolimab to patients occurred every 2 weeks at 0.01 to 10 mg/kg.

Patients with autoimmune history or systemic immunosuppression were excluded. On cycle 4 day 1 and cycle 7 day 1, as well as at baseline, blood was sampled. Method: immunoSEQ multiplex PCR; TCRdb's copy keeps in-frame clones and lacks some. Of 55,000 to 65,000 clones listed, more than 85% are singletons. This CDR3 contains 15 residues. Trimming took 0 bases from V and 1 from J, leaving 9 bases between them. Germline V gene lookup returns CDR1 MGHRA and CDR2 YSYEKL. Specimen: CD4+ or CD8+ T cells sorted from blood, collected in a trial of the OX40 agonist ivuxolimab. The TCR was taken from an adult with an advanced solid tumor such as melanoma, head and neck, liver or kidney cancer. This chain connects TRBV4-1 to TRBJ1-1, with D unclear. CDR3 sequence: CASSQDRRWNTEAFF. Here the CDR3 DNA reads TGCGCCAGCAGCCAAGATCGCCGGTGGAACACTGAAGCTTTCTTT.